This T cell receptor beta chain comes out of a study of T-cell memory formation after mild COVID-19. With constant-segment primers, 5'RACE yielded cDNA libraries of TCR alpha and TCR beta that carried sample barcodes and UMIs. MiXCR was run by TCRdb on the 5' RACE reads, yielding one entry per CDR3 protein. The data show hundreds of thousands of distinct CDR3 sequences, around 20% seen once. V lost 1 base to trimming and J lost 5 bases, with 14 bases between them. The CDR3 runs to 15 residues. Germline V gives CDR1 MGHRA, CDR2 YSYEKL. The sequence was obtained from an adult woman who had mild COVID-19 (a few samples of this study predate the infection). Cell type and time point are not known. This rearrangement joins TRBV4-1 to TRBJ1-1; D is perhaps TRBD1 (5 bases). The specimen sequenced was PBMCs or a T cell subset sorted from them (not recorded which). CDR3 DNA: TGCGCCAGCAGCCAAGTACAGGCCGCAGAAACTGAAGCTTTCTTT. Encoded protein: CASSQVQAAETEAFF.